This T cell receptor (beta chain) was sequenced in a study of T cell responses to AZD1222 COVID-19 vaccine. Sequenced by immunoSEQ multiplex PCR; TCRdb stores in-frame clones only, minus some. In the table there are over 130,000 clones, 80% to 95% of which are singletons. On this clone itself: No antigen is known for it.

Study-level points and caveats: Receipt of two AZD1222 doses was followed by a rise in Spike-specific TCR breadth and depth. None of the repertoires were sampled until the peak T cell response had passed.

The germline V gene has CDR1 SEHNR and CDR2 FQNEAQ (reference sequence). The CDR3 is made up of 15 amino acids. The J segment lost 8 bases and the V segment lost 3 bases, leaving 9 bases of the junction unmatched. The sample was peripheral blood, taken 28 days after the second AZD1222 dose. The rearrangement links TRBV7-9 to TRBJ1-4, with 7 bases lining up with TRBD1. The TCR was taken from an adult who received the AZD1222 COVID-19 vaccine. CDR3 residues: CASSFLSAGGEKLFF. The CDR3 nucleotides read TGTGCCAGCAGCTTTTTAAGTGCAGGGGGGGAAAAACTGTTTTTT. The entire variable domain, with the rest obtained from reference TRBV7-9 and TRBJ1-4, is as follows: DTGVSQNPRHKITKRGQNVTFRCDPISEHNRLYWYRQTLGQGPEFLTYFQNEAQLEKSRLLSDRFSAERPKGSFSTLEIQRTEQGDSAMYLCASSFLSAGGEKLFFGSGTQLSVL.